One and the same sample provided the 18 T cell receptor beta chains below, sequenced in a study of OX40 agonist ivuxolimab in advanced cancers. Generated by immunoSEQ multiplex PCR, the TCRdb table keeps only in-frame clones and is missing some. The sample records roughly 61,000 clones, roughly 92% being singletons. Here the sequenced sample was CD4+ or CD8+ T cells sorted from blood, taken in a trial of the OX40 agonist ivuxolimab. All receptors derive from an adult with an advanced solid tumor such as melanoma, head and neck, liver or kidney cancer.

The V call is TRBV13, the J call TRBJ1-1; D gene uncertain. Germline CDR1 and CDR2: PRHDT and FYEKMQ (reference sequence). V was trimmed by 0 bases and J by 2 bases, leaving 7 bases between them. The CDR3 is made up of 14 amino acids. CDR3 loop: CASSLGHPNTEAFF. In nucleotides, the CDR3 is TGTGCCAGCAGCTTAGGGCACCCTAACACTGAAGCTTTCTTT. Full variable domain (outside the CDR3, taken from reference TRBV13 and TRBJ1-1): AAGVIQSPRHLIKEKRETATLKCYPIPRHDTVYWYQQGPGQDPQFLISFYEKMQSDKGSIPDRFSAQQFSDYHSELNMSSLELGDSALYFCASSLGHPNTEAFFGQGTRLTVV.

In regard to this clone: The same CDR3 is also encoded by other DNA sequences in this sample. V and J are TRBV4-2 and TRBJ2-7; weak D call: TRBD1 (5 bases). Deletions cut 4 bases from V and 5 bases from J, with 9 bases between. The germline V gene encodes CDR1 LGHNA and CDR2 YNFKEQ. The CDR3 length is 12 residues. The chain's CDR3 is CASSPEGDEQYF. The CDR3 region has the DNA TGTGCCAGCAGCCCCGAAGGGGACGAGCAGTACTTC.

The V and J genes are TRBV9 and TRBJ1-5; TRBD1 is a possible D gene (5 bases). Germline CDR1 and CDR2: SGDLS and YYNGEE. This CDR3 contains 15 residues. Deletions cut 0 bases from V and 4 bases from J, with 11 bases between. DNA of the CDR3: TGTGCCAGCAGCGTAGCCGGGACTGCGAATCAGCCCCAGCATTTT. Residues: CASSVAGTANQPQHF. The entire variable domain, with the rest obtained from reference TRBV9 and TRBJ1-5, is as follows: DSGVTQTPKHLITATGQRVTLRCSPRSGDLSVYWYQQSLDQGLQFLIQYYNGEERAKGNILERFSAQQFPDLHSELNLSSLELGDSALYFCASSVAGTANQPQHFGDGTRLSIL.

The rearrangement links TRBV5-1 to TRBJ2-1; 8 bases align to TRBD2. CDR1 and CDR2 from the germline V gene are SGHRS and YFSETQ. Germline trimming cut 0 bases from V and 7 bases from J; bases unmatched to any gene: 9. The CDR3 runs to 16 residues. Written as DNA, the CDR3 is TGCGCCAGCAGCTTGGCGGGAGGGGGATACCTAAATGAGCAGTTCTTC. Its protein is CASSLAGGGYLNEQFF.

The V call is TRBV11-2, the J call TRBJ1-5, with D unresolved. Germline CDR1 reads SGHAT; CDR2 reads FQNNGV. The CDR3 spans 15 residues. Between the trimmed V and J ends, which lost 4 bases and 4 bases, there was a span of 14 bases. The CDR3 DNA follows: TGTGCCAGCAGCTCGGGCAGCCCTGGGAATCAGCCCCAGCATTTT. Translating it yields CASSSGSPGNQPQHF.

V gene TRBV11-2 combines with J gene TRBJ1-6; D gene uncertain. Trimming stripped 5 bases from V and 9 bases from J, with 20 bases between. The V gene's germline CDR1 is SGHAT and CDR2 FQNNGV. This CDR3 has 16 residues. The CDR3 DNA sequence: TGTGCCAGCAGCGTTGGGGTCGTGGAAGCGGGTTCACCCCTCCACTTT. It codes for CASSVGVVEAGSPLHF.

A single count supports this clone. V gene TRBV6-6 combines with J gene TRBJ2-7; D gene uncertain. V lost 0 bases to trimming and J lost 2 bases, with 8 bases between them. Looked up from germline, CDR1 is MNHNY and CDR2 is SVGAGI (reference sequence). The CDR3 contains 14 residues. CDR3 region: CASSYSINTYEQYF. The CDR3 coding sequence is TGTGCCAGCAGTTACTCGATAAACACCTACGAGCAGTACTTC.

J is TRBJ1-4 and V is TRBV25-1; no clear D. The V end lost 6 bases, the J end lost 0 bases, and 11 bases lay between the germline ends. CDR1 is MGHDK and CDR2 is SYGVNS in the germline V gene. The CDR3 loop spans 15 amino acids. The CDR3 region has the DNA TGTGCCAGCAGCCAATCTGGTACAACTAATGAAAAACTGTTTTTT. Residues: CASSQSGTTNEKLFF.

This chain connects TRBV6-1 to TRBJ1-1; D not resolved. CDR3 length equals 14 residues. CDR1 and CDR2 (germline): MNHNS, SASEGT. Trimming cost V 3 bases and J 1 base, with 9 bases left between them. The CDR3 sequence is CASSDGLWNTEAFF. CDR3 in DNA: TGTGCCAGCAGTGACGGTCTCTGGAACACTGAAGCTTTCTTT.

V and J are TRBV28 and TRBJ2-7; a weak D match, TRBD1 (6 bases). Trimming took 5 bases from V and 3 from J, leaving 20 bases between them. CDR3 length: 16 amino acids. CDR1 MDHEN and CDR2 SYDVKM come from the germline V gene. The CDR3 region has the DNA TGTGCCAGCAGTACCCCCGGGACAAAGACCTACTACGAGCAGTACTTC. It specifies CASSTPGTKTYYEQYF.

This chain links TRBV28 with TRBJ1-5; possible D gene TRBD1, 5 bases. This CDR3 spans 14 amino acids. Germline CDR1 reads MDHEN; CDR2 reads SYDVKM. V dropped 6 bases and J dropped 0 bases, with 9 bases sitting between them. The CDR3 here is CASSSRVSNQPQHF. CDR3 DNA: TGTGCCAGCAGCTCCAGGGTTAGCAATCAGCCCCAGCATTTT.

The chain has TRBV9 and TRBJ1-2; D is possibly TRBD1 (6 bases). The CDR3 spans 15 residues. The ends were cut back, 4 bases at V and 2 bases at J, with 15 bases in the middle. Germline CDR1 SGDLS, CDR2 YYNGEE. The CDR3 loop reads CASSLRQDPNYGYTF. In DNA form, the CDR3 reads TGTGCCAGCAGCCTCCGACAGGACCCGAACTATGGCTACACCTTC. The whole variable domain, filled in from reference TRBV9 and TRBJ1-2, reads DSGVTQTPKHLITATGQRVTLRCSPRSGDLSVYWYQQSLDQGLQFLIQYYNGEERAKGNILERFSAQQFPDLHSELNLSSLELGDSALYFCASSLRQDPNYGYTFGSGTRLTVV.

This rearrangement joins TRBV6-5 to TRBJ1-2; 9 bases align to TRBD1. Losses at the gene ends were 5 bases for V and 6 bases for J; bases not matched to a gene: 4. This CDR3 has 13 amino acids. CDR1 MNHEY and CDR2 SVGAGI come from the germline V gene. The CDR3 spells CASSETGGDGYTF. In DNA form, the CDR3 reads TGTGCCAGCAGTGAAACAGGGGGCGATGGCTACACCTTC.

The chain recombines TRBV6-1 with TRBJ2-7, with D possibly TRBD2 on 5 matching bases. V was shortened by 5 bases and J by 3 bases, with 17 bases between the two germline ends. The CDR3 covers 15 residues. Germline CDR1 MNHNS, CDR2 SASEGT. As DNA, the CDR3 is TGTGCCAGCAGTTGGAGTTTGGACTCAAGCTACGAGCAGTACTTC. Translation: CASSWSLDSSYEQYF.

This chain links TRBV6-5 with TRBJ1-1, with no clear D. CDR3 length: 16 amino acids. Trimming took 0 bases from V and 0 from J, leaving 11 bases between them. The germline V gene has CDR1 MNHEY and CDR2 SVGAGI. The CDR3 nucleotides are TGTGCCAGCAGTTACTCCCTGGCAGGCATGAACACTGAAGCTTTCTTT. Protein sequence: CASSYSLAGMNTEAFF.

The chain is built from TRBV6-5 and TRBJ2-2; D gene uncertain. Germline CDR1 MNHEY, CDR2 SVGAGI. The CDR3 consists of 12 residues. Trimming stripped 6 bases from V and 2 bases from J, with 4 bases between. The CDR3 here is CASSYNTGELFF. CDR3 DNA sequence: TGTGCCAGCAGCTATAACACCGGGGAGCTGTTTTTT.

The CDR3 loop reads CAVTSTGGVTGELFF. The CDR3 DNA reads as TGTGCCGTCACCTCCACGGGGGGAGTAACCGGGGAGCTGTTTTTT. This chain connects TRBV10-3 to TRBJ2-2; 7 nucleotides align to TRBD2. Trimming removed 11 bases from V and 5 bases from J; junction bases left unmatched: 14. The V gene's germline CDR1 is ENHRY and CDR2 SYGVKD. The CDR3 runs 15 residues.

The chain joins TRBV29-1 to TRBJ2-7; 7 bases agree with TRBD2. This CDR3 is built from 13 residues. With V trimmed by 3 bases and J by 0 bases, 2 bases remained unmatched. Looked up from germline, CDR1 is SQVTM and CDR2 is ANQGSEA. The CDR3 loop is CSVESGASYEQYF. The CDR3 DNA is TGCAGCGTTGAGAGCGGGGCCTCCTACGAGCAGTACTTC.